This TCR beta chain was obtained from a study of blood T cell repertoires in COVID-19. Turning to the study itself: Whether acute or convalescent, the COVID-19 samples came from the United States, Italy and Spain. Sources were T cells, B-cell-depleted T cells, or PBMCs; the material itself was cDNA or gDNA.

Original analysis: Reference gene primer amplification gave estimated nucleated cell counts. Measured with immunoSEQ multiplex PCR; TCRdb has only the in-frame clones, and not every one. V and J calls and clone size come straight from that table; D and trimming were deduced from the DNA. The sample holds 200,000 to 250,000 clones, roughly 86% seen once. There are 18 residues in the CDR3. V shed 4 bases, J shed 1 base, and the junction held 14 bases outside the gene matches. Germline-derived CDR1 and CDR2 are MNHNS and SASEGT. V is TRBV6-1 and J is TRBJ1-2, with 8 nucleotides matching TRBD1. This TCR was sampled from a man aged 55 to 70 with acute or convalescent COVID-19. Sequencing was performed on peripheral blood. The CDR3 protein is CASSAGQGVSSYNYGYTF. The CDR3 bases are TGTGCCAGCAGTGCAGGACAGGGCGTATCAAGTTATAACTATGGCTACACCTTC.